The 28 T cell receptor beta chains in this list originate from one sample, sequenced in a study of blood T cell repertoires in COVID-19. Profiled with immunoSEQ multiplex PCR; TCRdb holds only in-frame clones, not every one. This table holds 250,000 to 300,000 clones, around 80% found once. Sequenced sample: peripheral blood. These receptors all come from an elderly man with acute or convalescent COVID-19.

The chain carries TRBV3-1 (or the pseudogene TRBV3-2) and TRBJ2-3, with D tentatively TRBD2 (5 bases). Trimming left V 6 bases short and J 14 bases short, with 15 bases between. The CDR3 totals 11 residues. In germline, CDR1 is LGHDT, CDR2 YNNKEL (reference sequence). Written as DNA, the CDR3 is TGTGCCAGCAGTCTTAACGACGGGGTGTATTTT. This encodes CASSLNDGVYF.

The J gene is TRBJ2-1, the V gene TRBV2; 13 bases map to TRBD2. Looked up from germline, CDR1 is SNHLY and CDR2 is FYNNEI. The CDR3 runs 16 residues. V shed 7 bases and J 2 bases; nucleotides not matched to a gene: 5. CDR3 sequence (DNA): TGTGCCAGCATCCGGACTAGCGGGGGCACCTACAATGAGCAGTTCTTC. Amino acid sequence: CASIRTSGGTYNEQFF.

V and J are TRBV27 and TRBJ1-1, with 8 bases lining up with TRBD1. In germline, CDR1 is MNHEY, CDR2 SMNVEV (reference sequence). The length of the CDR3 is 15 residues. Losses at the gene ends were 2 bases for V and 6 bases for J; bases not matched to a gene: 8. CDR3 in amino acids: CASSLPHRGFSEAFF. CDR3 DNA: TGTGCCAGCAGTTTACCTCACAGGGGGTTCTCTGAAGCTTTCTTT.

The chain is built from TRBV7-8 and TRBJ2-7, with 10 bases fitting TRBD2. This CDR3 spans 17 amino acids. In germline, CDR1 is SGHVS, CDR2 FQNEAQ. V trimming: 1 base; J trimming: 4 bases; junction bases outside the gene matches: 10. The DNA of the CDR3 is TGTGCCAGCAGCTTAGACCCTTCGGCTAGCGGGAGTTACGAGCAGTACTTC. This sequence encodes CASSLDPSASGSYEQYF.

The CDR3 is CASSSGTGATDTQYF. CDR3 bases: TGCGCCAGCAGCAGTGGAACAGGGGCCACAGATACGCAGTATTTT. This rearrangement joins TRBV5-1 to TRBJ2-3, with 7 bases matching TRBD1. The CDR3 contains 15 residues. Per germline, CDR1 SGHRS and CDR2 YFSETQ. Unmatched junction bases numbered 7, after V lost 4 bases and J lost 2 bases.

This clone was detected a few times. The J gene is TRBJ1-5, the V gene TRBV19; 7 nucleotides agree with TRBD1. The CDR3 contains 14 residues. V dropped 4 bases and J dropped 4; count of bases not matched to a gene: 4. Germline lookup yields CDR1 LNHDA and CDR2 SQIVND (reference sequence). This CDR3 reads CASSKGQKNQPQHF. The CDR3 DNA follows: TGTGCCAGTAGTAAGGGACAGAAAAATCAGCCCCAGCATTTT.

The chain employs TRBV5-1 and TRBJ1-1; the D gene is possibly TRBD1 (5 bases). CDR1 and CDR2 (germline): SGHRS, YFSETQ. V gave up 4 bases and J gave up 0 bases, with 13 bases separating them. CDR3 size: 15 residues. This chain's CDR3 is CASSVRQSMNTEAFF. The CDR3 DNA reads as TGCGCCAGCAGCGTCCGACAGAGCATGAACACTGAAGCTTTCTTT.

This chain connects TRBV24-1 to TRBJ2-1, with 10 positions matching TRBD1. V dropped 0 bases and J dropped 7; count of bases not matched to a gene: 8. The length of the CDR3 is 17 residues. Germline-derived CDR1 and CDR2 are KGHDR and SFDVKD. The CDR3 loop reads CATSDLKDRGIWNEQFF. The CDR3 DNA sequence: TGTGCCACCAGTGATTTGAAGGACAGGGGGATATGGAATGAGCAGTTCTTC.

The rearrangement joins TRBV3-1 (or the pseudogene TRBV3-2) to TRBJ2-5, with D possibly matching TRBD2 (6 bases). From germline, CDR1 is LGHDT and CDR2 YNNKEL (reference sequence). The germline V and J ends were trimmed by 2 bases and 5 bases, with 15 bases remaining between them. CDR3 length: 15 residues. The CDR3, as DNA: TGTGCCAGCAGCCAACTACCCGGAGGGCGGGAGACCCAGTACTTC. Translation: CASSQLPGGRETQYF.

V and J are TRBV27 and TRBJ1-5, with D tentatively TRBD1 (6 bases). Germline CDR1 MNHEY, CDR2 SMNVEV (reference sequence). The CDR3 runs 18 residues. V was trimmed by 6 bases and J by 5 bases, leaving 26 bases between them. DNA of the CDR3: TGTGCCAGCAGCCCCCTAAAAGGAGATACAGGGACCCATCAGCCCCAGCATTTT. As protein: CASSPLKGDTGTHQPQHF.

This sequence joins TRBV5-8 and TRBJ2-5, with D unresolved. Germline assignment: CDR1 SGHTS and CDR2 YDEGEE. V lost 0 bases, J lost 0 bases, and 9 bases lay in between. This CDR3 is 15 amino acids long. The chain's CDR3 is CASSLGAVNQETQYF. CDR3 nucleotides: TGTGCCAGCAGCTTGGGGGCCGTCAACCAAGAGACCCAGTACTTC.

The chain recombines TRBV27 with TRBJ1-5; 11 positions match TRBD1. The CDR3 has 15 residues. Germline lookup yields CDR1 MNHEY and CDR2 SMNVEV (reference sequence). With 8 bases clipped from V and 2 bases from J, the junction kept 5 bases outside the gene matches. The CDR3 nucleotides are TGTGCCAGCGGACAGGGGGCGCATGGCAATCAGCCCCAGCATTTT. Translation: CASGQGAHGNQPQHF.

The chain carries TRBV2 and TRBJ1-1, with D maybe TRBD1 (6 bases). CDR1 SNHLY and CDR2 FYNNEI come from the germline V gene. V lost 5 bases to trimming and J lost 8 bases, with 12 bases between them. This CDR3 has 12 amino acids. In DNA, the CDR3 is TGTGCCAGCAGTTCAGGGGCCATGGAAGCTTTCTTT. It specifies CASSSGAMEAFF.

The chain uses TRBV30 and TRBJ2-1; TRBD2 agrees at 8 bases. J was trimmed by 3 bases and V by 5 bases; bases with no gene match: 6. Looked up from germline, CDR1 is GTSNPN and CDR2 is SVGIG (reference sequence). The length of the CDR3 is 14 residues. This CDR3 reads CAWGSGVVYNEQFF. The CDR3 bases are TGTGCCTGGGGTAGCGGGGTTGTCTACAATGAGCAGTTCTTC.

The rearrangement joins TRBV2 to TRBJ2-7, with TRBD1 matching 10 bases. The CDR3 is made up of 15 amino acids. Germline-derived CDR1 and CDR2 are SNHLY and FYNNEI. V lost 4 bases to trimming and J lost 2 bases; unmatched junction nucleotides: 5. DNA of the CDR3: TGTGCCAGCAGTGTTGGGGACAGGGGAGCCTACGAGCAGTACTTC. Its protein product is CASSVGDRGAYEQYF.

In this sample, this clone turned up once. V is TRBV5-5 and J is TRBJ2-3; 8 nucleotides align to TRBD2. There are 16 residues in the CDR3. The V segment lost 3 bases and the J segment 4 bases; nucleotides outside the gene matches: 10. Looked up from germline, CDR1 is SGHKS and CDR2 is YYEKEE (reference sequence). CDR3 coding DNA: TGTGCCAGCAGCTGGGGCGGGGGGCTCGGGGCAGATACGCAGTATTTT. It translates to CASSWGGGLGADTQYF.

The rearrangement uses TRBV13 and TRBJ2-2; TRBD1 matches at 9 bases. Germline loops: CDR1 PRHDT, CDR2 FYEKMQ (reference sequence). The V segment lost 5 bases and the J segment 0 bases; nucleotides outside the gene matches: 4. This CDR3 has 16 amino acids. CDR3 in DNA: TGTGCCAGCAGCGCTCGGGACAGGGCGAACACCGGGGAGCTGTTTTTT. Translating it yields CASSARDRANTGELFF.

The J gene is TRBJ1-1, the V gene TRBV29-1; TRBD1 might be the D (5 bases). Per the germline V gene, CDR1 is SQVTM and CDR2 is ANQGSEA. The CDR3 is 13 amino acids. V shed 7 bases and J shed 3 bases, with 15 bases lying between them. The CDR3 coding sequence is TGCAGCGGAGCCTCAGTCAGGGACACTGAAGCTTTCTTT. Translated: CSGASVRDTEAFF.

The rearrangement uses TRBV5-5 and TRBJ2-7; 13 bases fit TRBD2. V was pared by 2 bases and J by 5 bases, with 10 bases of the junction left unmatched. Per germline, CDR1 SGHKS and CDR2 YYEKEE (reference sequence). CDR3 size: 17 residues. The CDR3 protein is CASSFTSGRALFDEQYF. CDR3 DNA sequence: TGTGCCAGCAGCTTTACTAGCGGGAGGGCCCTCTTCGACGAGCAGTACTTC.

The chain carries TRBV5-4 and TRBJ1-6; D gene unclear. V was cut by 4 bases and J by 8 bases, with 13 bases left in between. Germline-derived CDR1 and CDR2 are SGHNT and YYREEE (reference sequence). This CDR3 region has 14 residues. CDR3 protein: CASSLRGSDSPLHF. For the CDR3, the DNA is TGTGCCAGCAGCCTCCGGGGTAGTGATTCACCCCTCCACTTT.

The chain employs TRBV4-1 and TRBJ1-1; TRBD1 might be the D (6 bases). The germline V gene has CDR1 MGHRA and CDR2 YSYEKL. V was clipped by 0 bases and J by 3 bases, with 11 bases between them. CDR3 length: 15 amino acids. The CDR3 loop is CASSQDYRAYTEAFF. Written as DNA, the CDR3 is TGCGCCAGCAGCCAAGATTACAGGGCCTACACTGAAGCTTTCTTT.

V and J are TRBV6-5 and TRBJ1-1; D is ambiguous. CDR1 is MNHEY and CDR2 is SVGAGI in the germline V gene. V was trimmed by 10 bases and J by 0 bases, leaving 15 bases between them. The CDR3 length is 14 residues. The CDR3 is CATTVFMMNTEAFF. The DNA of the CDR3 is TGTGCCACCACGGTGTTTATGATGAACACTGAAGCTTTCTTT.

CDR3 protein: CASGTGSGNTIYF. CDR3 in DNA: TGTGCCAGCGGGACAGGGTCTGGAAACACCATATATTTT. J is TRBJ1-3 and V is TRBV6-5; 9 nucleotides agree with TRBD1. The germline V gene encodes CDR1 MNHEY and CDR2 SVGAGI. The trim removed 8 bases at V and 1 base at J, leaving 0 bases unmatched. This CDR3 comprises 13 residues.

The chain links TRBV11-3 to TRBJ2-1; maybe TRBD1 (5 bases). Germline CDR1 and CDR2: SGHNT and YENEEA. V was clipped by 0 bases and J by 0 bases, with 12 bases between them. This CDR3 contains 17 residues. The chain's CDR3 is CASSLDQGIGSYNEQFF. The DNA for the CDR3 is TGTGCCAGCAGCTTAGATCAGGGCATCGGCTCCTACAATGAGCAGTTCTTC.

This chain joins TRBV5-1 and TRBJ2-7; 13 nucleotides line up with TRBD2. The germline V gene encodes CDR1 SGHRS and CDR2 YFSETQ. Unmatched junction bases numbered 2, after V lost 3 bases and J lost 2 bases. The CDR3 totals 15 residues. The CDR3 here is CASSSTSGRPYEQYF. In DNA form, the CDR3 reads TGCGCCAGCAGCTCGACTAGCGGGAGGCCCTACGAGCAGTACTTC.

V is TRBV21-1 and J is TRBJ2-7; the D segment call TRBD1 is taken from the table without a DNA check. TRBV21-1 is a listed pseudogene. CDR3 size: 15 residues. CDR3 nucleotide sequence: TGTGCCAGCAGTCGATTTCGACACAACACCTACGAGCAGTACTTC. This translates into CASSRFRHNTYEQYF.

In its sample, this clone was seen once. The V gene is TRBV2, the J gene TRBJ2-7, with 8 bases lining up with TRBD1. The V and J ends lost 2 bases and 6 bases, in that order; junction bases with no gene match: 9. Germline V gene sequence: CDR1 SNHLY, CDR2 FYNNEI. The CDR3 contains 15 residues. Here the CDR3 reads CASSELAGGATEQYF. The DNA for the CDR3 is TGTGCCAGCAGTGAATTGGCAGGGGGCGCGACCGAGCAGTACTTC. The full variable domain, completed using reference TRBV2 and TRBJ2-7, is EPEVTQTPSHQVTQMGQEVILRCVPISNHLYFYWYRQILGQKVEFLVSFYNNEISEKSEIFDDQFSVERPDGSNFTLKIRSTKLEDSAMYFCASSELAGGATEQYFGPGTRLTVT.

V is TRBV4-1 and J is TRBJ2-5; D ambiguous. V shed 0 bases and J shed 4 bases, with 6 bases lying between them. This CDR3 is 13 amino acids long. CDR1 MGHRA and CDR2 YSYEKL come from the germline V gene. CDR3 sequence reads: CASSQDSRETQYF. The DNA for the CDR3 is TGCGCCAGCAGCCAAGATTCGCGAGAGACCCAGTACTTC.